The clone carrying this T cell receptor (beta chain) was seen repeatedly, ten times or more. The record originates from a study of patients and donors after allogeneic stem cell transplantation. In TCRdb, the RT-PCR reads were re-called with MiXCR into one record per CDR3 protein. Of more than 850,000 distinct CDR3 sequences detected, under 20% appear once; the ten largest clones hold around 6%. This CDR3 has 13 amino acids. Deletions cut 2 bases from V and 4 bases from J, with 5 bases between. The sample consisted of blood, either unsorted or a sorted T cell fraction (not recorded which). The source is a human donor who was either an allogeneic HSCT recipient or a stem cell or donor lymphocyte infusion donor (not recorded which). It is not recorded whose cells these are; they may come from a transplant donor. This chain links TRBV12-3 or TRBV12-4 with TRBJ2-2, with D hard to call. The CDR3 loop is CASSLQATGELFF. DNA of the CDR3: TGTGCCAGCAGTTTACAGGCCACCGGGGAGCTGTTTTTT.